Listed below are T cell receptor beta chains from one sample, sequenced in a study of type 1 and type 2 diabetes patients. TCRdb re-called the multiplex PCR reads through MiXCR, storing one row per CDR3 protein. The repertoire includes 250,000 to 300,000 distinct CDR3 sequences, more than 45% of them detected once, and 12% to 15% sits in the top ten. The specimen sequenced was peripheral blood mononuclear cells (PBMCs). All receptors derive from a young man with type 2 diabetes. CDR3s include the opening cysteine and the closing phenylalanine or tryptophan. The size entry is marked missing in some rows and otherwise reads once, few, many or a size class.

clone_size j_call v_call cdr3_aa
many TRBJ2-7 TRBV7-8 CASTGGPYEQYF
NA TRBJ1-1 TRBV28 CATIWGTGVNTEAFF
NA TRBJ2-2 TRBV6-5 CASSSSGELFF
few TRBJ2-1 TRBV30 CAWSVWVRGYNEQFF
NA TRBJ2-7 TRBV15 CATSRSQAGSSSYEQYF
few TRBJ2-3 TRBV7-2 CASGAGGPTDTQYF
NA TRBJ2-7 TRBV7-9 CASSPPDRTYEQYF
few TRBJ1-5 TRBV19 CASSTLPGRTNQPQHF
once TRBJ1-1 TRBV7-3 CASSPGGAPAAFF
NA TRBJ1-2 TRBV28 CASSLKGGYGYTF
few TRBJ2-7 TRBV5-1 CASSTDRGWYEQYF
NA TRBJ1-1 TRBV7-9 CALRRGTEAFF
NA TRBJ2-7 TRBV20-1 CSAGTPGQGSYEQYF
NA TRBJ2-2 TRBV4-3 CASSQGGLRGELFF
many TRBJ2-7 TRBV7-8 CASSTDRPPNEQYF
NA TRBJ1-6 TRBV7-2 CASSPRQGGGSPLHF
few TRBJ2-7 TRBV12-3/TRBV12-4 CASNEGTTSEQYF
NA TRBJ1-2 TRBV6-1 CASSERPVSDGNYGYTF
NA TRBJ2-7 TRBV27 CARLRRAGLAEQYF
NA TRBJ2-3 TRBV6-2/TRBV6-3 CASSLTGTTTDTQYF
few TRBJ2-2 TRBV11-3 CASSLESTGELFF
NA TRBJ1-6 TRBV7-9 CASISDRPITNSPLHF
NA TRBJ1-1 TRBV12-3/TRBV12-4 CASSGVGTANTEAFF
NA TRBJ2-7 TRBV10-1 CASSSPLDNYEQYF
NA TRBJ2-7 TRBV29-1 CSVVQGAREQYF
NA TRBJ2-7 TRBV7-2 CASSFERDYYEQYF
NA TRBJ1-1 TRBV30 CAWNSGANTEAFF
few TRBJ1-6 TRBV7-6 CASSPGTGTGVSPLHF
NA TRBJ1-6 TRBV9 CASSVDGDSPLHF
NA TRBJ1-4 TRBV2 CAARGGGTGGQIEKLFF
few TRBJ2-2 TRBV30 CAWGGLAGGRNTGELFF
NA TRBJ1-2 TRBV19 CASIQEGTGFRHGYTF
NA TRBJ1-1 TRBV20-1 CSAPTGRSNTEAFF
NA TRBJ1-2 TRBV14 CASSQDLGGYGYTF
NA TRBJ2-3 TRBV7-3 CASSLGTGVLPDTQYF
NA TRBJ2-5 TRBV7-7 CASSLREAQETQYF
NA TRBJ1-4 TRBV20-1 CSARDGSGGEKLFF
once TRBJ1-3 TRBV2 CASSVSDHAGNTIYF
NA TRBJ1-1 TRBV7-2 CASSFARDRENTEAFF
once TRBJ2-3 TRBV10-3 CAISEGGSSTDTQYF
few TRBJ2-7 TRBV28 CASSLGLAQEQYF
once TRBJ1-2 TRBV20-1 CSANSGVNHGYTF
NA TRBJ1-2 TRBV9 CASSVGGSYRGEDYGYTF
NA TRBJ2-2 TRBV19 CASTSTGELFF
NA TRBJ1-2 TRBV20-1 CSAPEGRTYGYTF
NA TRBJ2-3 TRBV13 CASSVEGSDGTDTQYF